This T cell receptor (beta chain) was recovered during a study of CD8+ T cells in alopecia areata. Study-level information: Patients in the treated group were given tofacitinib by mouth, 5 to 10 mg twice a day.

Following RNA extraction, reverse transcription yielded cDNA that acted as the sequencing template. Using immunoSEQ multiplex PCR, the repertoire was profiled, and TCRdb retains in-frame clones only, with some absent. The sample yields 150,000 to 200,000 clones, approximately 56% seen once. Trimming removed 1 base at V and 3 bases at J, with 12 bases between. Germline assignment: CDR1 MGHRA and CDR2 YSYEKL. This CDR3 is 15 amino acids long. As to treatment: oral pan-JAK inhibitor, 5-10 mg twice daily. This clone was detected only a few times. The antigen is undetermined. General study findings and limits: Many expanded lesional clones persisted during tofacitinib (in both scalp and blood). Tofacitinib significantly reduced both scalp clonality and expanded CD8+ clones among the top 100.

V usage is TRBV4-1 and J usage is TRBJ1-2; no reliable D call. The sequence derives from a human donor with alopecia areata. The material sequenced was CD4+ T cells sorted from blood, taken at week 4, from a patient treated with tofacitinib. The CDR3 protein is CASSQVRVRDYGYTF. The CDR3 nucleotides read TGCGCCAGCAGCCAAGTACGGGTTAGGGACTATGGCTACACCTTC.